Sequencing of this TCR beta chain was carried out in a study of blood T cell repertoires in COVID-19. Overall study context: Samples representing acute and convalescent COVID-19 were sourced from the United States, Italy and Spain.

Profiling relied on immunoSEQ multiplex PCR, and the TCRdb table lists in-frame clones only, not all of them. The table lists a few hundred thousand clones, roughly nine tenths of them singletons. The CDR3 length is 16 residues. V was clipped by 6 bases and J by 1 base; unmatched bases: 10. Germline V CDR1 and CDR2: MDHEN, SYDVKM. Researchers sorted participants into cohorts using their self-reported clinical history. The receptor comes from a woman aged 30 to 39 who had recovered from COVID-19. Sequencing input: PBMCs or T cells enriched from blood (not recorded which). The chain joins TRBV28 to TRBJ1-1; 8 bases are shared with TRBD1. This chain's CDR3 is CASSASPGQENTEAFF. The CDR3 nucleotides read TGTGCCAGCAGCGCCTCTCCGGGACAGGAGAACACTGAAGCTTTCTTT. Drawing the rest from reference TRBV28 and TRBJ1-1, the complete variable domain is DVKVTQSSRYLVKRTGEKVFLECVQDMDHENMFWYRQDPGLGLRLIYFSYDVKMKEKGDIPEGYSVSREKKERFSLILESASTNQTSMYLCASSASPGQENTEAFFGQGTRLTVV.